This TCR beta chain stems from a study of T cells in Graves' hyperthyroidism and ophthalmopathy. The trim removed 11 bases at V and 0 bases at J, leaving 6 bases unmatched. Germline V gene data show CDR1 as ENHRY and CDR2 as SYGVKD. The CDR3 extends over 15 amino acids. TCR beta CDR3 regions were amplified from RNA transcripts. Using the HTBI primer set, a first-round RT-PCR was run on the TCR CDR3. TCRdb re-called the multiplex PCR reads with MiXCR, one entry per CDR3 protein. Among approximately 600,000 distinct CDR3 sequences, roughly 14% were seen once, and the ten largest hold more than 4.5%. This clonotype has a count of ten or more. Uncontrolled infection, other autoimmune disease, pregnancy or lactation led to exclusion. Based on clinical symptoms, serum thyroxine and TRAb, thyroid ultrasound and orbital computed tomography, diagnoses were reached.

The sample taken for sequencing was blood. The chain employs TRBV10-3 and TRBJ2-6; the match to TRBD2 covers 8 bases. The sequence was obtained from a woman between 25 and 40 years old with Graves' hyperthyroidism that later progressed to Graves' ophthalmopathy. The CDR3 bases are TGTGCCTCCGGGGGGGGATCCTCTGGGGCCAACGTCCTGACTTTC. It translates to CASGGGSSGANVLTF.